One and the same sample provided the 20 T cell receptor beta chains below, sequenced in a study of beta chain features in type 1 diabetes. Every isolated RNA sample was fully reverse transcribed, so sequencing captured expressed TCRB transcripts. Profiled with immunoSEQ multiplex PCR; TCRdb holds only in-frame clones, not every one. The table has a few hundred thousand clones, 25% to 35% seen once. Sequencing was done on a sample of central memory CD4+ T cells from blood. The receptors derive from a man aged 25-45 years in good health.

This clone was recorded only once. The V call is TRBV7-8, the J call TRBJ2-7; no clear D gene. Germline values: CDR1 SGHVS, CDR2 FQNEAQ. V was trimmed by 1 base and J by 6 bases, leaving 10 bases between them. CDR3 length: 13 residues. For the CDR3, the DNA is TGTGCCAGCAGCTTAGAAGGAGCATTCGAGCAGTACTTC. Encoded protein: CASSLEGAFEQYF.

J is TRBJ2-1 and V is TRBV29-1; D may correspond to TRBD1 or TRBD2 (5 bases each). The V end lost 3 bases, the J end lost 5 bases, and 11 bases lay between the germline ends. The CDR3 sequence is 13 residues long. The germline CDR1 and CDR2 sequences are SQVTM and ANQGSEA. CDR3 coding DNA: TGCAGCGTTGAGAGGGGCCAAAACAATGAGCAGTTCTTC. Translation gives CSVERGQNNEQFF.

The chain is built from TRBV28 and TRBJ2-4; unclear D gene. This CDR3 is 12 amino acids long. CDR1 is MDHEN and CDR2 is SYDVKM in the germline V gene. The V and J ends lost 5 bases and 5 bases respectively, with 7 bases between them. CDR3 residues: CASSGTENIQYF. DNA of the CDR3: TGTGCCAGCAGTGGCACCGAAAACATTCAGTACTTC.

J is TRBJ2-3 and V is TRBV5-1, with D tentatively TRBD1 or TRBD2 (6 bases each). V gave up 4 bases and J gave up 1 base, with 16 bases separating them. Germline CDR1 SGHRS, CDR2 YFSETQ. The CDR3 loop spans 16 amino acids. The CDR3 is CASSHCGTSRTDTQYF. CDR3 DNA: TGCGCCAGCAGCCATTGCGGGACATCGCGCACAGATACGCAGTATTTT.

CDR3 sequence: CASTFGTSGSEQFF. CDR3 coding DNA: TGTGCCAGCACCTTTGGGACTAGCGGGAGTGAGCAGTTCTTC. The chain carries TRBV11-2 and TRBJ2-1; the match to TRBD2 covers 14 bases. Trimming removed 7 bases from V and 9 bases from J; junction bases left unmatched: 5. In germline, CDR1 is SGHAT, CDR2 FQNNGV. The CDR3 sequence is 14 residues long. Together with reference TRBV11-2 and TRBJ2-1, the CDR3 gives the full variable domain: EAGVAQSPRYKIIEKRQSVAFWCNPISGHATLYWYQQILGQGPKLLIQFQNNGVVDDSQLPKDRFSAERLKGVDSTLKIQPAKLEDSAVYLCASTFGTSGSEQFFGPGTRLTVL.

This clone has more than one count but fewer than ten. The chain has TRBV2 and TRBJ2-2; 8 bases align to TRBD2. The CDR3 runs 14 residues. Per the germline V gene, CDR1 is SNHLY and CDR2 is FYNNEI. After removal of 6 bases from V and 4 bases from J, the junction contained 4 bases not matched to a gene. CDR3 in amino acids: CASRAGRGTGELFF. The CDR3 bases are TGTGCCAGCAGAGCCGGGAGGGGCACCGGGGAGCTGTTTTTT.

Turning to this clone: The sample holds other DNA sequences that translate to the same CDR3. The CDR3 DNA sequence: TGTGCCAGCAGTGCTCTCTCCTACGAGCAGTACTTC. It is translated as CASSALSYEQYF. V is TRBV2 and J is TRBJ2-7, with D unresolved. In germline, CDR1 is SNHLY, CDR2 FYNNEI. The CDR3 is 12 residues long. Trimming pared 4 bases from V and 0 bases from J, leaving 4 bases between.

The chain combines TRBV4-1 with TRBJ2-3, with TRBD2 matching 13 bases. There are 17 residues in the CDR3. Losses at the gene ends were 4 bases for V and 7 bases for J; bases not matched to a gene: 11. Germline assignment: CDR1 MGHRA and CDR2 YSYEKL. Here the CDR3 DNA reads TGCGCCAGCAGCCTCAGCCCACTAGCGGGAGGGCCAAATACGCAGTATTTT. Translation gives CASSLSPLAGGPNTQYF.

As for this clone: This specimen includes other DNA sequences encoding the same CDR3. The chain links TRBV13 to TRBJ2-7; D might be TRBD1 or TRBD2, each matching 5 bases. The CDR3 totals 12 residues. V lost 3 bases and J 3 bases, leaving 6 bases between the germline ends. Germline CDR1 is PRHDT and CDR2 is FYEKMQ (reference sequence). CDR3 protein: CASSLRGYEQYF. The CDR3 DNA reads as TGTGCCAGCAGCTTGAGGGGCTACGAGCAGTACTTC.

This clone was seen only a few times. V and J are TRBV20-1 and TRBJ1-2; the D is unclear. Per germline, CDR1 DFQATT and CDR2 SNEGSKA (reference sequence). This CDR3 is 10 amino acids long. The CDR3 bases are TGCAGCGCCAACAACTATGGCTACACCTTC. Protein product: CSANNYGYTF.

V is TRBV2 and J is TRBJ2-7; no definite D call. Germline V gene sequence: CDR1 SNHLY, CDR2 FYNNEI. The V end lost 2 bases, the J end lost 4 bases, and 6 bases lay between the germline ends. The CDR3 consists of 12 residues. The CDR3 nucleotides are TGTGCCAGCAGTGAAAAGGGATACGAGCAGTACTTC. It yields the protein CASSEKGYEQYF.

V usage is TRBV27 and J usage is TRBJ2-1; D not resolved. Between the trimmed V and J ends, which lost 5 bases and 10 bases, there was a span of 12 bases. The CDR3 spans 12 residues. Per germline, CDR1 MNHEY and CDR2 SMNVEV (reference sequence). Written as DNA, the CDR3 is TGTGCCAGCAGTCCGAACCGGGTCGAGCAGTTCTTC. Its translation is CASSPNRVEQFF.

This clone has more than one count but fewer than ten. CDR3 residues: CASSLAGGPADTQYF. The CDR3 DNA reads TGCGCCAGCAGCTTAGCGGGAGGGCCGGCAGATACGCAGTATTTT. The rearrangement links TRBV5-1 to TRBJ2-3; TRBD2 agrees at 10 bases. V lost 2 bases, J lost 4 bases, and 4 bases stayed unmatched. Germline CDR1 and CDR2: SGHRS and YFSETQ. The CDR3 contains 15 residues.

This clone was seen many times. The chain is built from TRBV28 and TRBJ2-1; perhaps TRBD1 as D (6 bases). Deletions cut 5 bases from V and 0 bases from J, with 14 bases between. This CDR3 region has 16 residues. Germline loops: CDR1 MDHEN, CDR2 SYDVKM. CDR3 residues: CASSPHTGFSYNEQFF. CDR3 nucleotide sequence: TGTGCCAGCAGTCCCCATACAGGGTTCTCCTACAATGAGCAGTTCTTC.

The rearrangement links TRBV29-1 to TRBJ2-7, with a tentative D call TRBD1 (5 bases). The germline V and J ends were trimmed by 2 bases and 4 bases, with 15 bases remaining between them. This CDR3 is built from 14 residues. Germline lookup yields CDR1 SQVTM and CDR2 ANQGSEA. In DNA form, the CDR3 reads TGCAGCGTTGAATCGCAGGGTCGGTCTTACGAGCAGTACTTC. The encoded protein is CSVESQGRSYEQYF.

The CDR3 nucleotides are TGTGCCAGCAGCCGGCAGCGGGAGACGGTCTACGAGCAGTACTTC. Residues: CASSRQRETVYEQYF. The chain links TRBV7-2 to TRBJ2-7, with 8 bases that match TRBD2. This CDR3 comprises 15 residues. The V and J ends lost 5 bases and 3 bases, in that order; junction bases with no gene match: 9. Per the germline V gene, CDR1 is SGHTA and CDR2 is FQGNSA.

A remark on this clone: An end of the junction does not agree with germline; a read error may underlie this. This chain links TRBV30 with TRBJ2-1, with D possibly matching TRBD2 (6 bases). CDR1 is GTSNPN, CDR2 SVGIG, per germline (reference sequence). CDR3 length: 11 amino acids. CDR3 nucleotide sequence: TGTGCCTGGAGGGACTACGATGAGCAGTTCTTC. The encoded protein is CAWRDYDEQFF.

The V gene is TRBV30, the J gene TRBJ1-1; TRBD1 aligns across 8 bases. The CDR3 spans 12 residues. Germline CDR1 reads GTSNPN; CDR2 reads SVGIG (reference sequence). V lost 8 bases to trimming and J lost 2 bases; unmatched junction nucleotides: 4. CDR3: CAQTGDNTEAFF. CDR3 bases: TGTGCCCAGACAGGGGATAACACTGAAGCTTTCTTT. Complete variable domain (other parts from reference TRBV30 and TRBJ1-1): SQTIHQWPATLVQPVGSPLSLECTVEGTSNPNLYWYRQAAGRGLQLLFYSVGIGQISSEVPQNLSASRPQDRQFILSSKKLLLSDSGFYLCAQTGDNTEAFFGQGTRLTVV.

This clone has just one count. This chain links TRBV2 with TRBJ2-7; TRBD2 aligns across 8 bases. CDR1 is SNHLY and CDR2 is FYNNEI in the germline V gene. This CDR3 is built from 13 residues. J was trimmed by 6 bases and V by 9 bases; bases with no gene match: 10. CDR3 protein: CASTGTRRIEQYF. The CDR3 DNA reads as TGTGCCAGTACCGGGACTAGAAGAATCGAGCAGTACTTC.

There are a few counts of this clone. The chain couples TRBV28 to TRBJ2-1, with D perhaps matching TRBD1 or TRBD2 (5 bases each). V lost 5 bases and J 0 bases, leaving 23 bases between the germline ends. The CDR3 is made up of 19 amino acids. CDR1 is MDHEN and CDR2 is SYDVKM in the germline V gene. The DNA for the CDR3 is TGTGCCAGCAGTCGGTTACGGTTGGGGGTATTGAGCTCCTACAATGAGCAGTTCTTC. It specifies CASSRLRLGVLSSYNEQFF. Combining the CDR3 with reference TRBV28 and TRBJ2-1 gives the whole variable domain DVKVTQSSRYLVKRTGEKVFLECVQDMDHENMFWYRQDPGLGLRLIYFSYDVKMKEKGDIPEGYSVSREKKERFSLILESASTNQTSMYLCASSRLRLGVLSSYNEQFFGPGTRLTVL.